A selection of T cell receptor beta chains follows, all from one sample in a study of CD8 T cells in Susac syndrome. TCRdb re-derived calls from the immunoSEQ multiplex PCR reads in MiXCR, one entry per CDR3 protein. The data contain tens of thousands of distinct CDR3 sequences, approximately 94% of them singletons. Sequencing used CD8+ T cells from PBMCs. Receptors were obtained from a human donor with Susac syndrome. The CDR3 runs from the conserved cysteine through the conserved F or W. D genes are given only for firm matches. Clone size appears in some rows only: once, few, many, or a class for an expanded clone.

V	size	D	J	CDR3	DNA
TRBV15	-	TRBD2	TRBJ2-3	CATSRESGTTDTQYF	TGTGCCACCAGCAGAGAAAGCGGGACCACAGATACGCAGTATTTT
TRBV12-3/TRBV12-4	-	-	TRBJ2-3	CASRRRETGAADTQYF	TGTGCCAGCAGGAGGCGGGAGACAGGTGCGGCAGATACGCAGTATTTT
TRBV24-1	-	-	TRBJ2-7	CATSDLEGNEQYF	TGTGCCACCAGTGATTTGGAAGGAAACGAGCAGTACTTC
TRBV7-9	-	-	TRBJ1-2	CASSPPGDLYGYTF	TGTGCCAGCAGCCCCCCGGGGGACCTCTATGGCTACACCTTC
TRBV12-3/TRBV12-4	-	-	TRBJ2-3	CASSFGGPTDTQYF	TGTGCCAGCAGTTTCGGGGGGCCTACAGATACGCAGTATTTT
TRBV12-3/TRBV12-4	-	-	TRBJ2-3	CASSLSGTEARDTQYF	TGTGCCAGCAGTTTATCCGGGACCGAGGCTCGAGATACGCAGTATTTT
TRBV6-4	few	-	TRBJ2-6	CASSEGGSGANVLTF	TGTGCCAGCAGTGAAGGCGGCTCTGGGGCCAACGTCCTGACTTTC
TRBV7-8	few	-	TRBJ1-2	CASSSPPDYGYTF	TGTGCCAGCAGCTCCCCTCCCGATTATGGCTACACCTTC
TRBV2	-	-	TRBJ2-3	CASKRDTQYF	TGTGCCAGCAAGAGAGATACGCAGTATTTT
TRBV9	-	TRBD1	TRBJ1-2	CASSAWTGSYGYTF	TGTGCCAGCAGCGCCTGGACAGGGTCCTATGGCTACACCTTC
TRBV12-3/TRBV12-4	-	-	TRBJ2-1	CASSLARFNNEQFF	TGTGCCAGCAGTTTAGCGCGATTTAACAATGAGCAGTTCTTC
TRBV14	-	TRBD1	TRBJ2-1	CASSLTGGINNEQFF	TGTGCCAGCAGCCTTACAGGGGGCATAAACAATGAGCAGTTCTTC
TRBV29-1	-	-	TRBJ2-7	CSVYRDEQYF	TGCAGCGTATACAGGGACGAGCAGTACTTC
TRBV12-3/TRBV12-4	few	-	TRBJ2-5	CASSLARQETQYF	TGTGCCAGCAGTTTAGCTAGACAAGAGACCCAGTACTTC
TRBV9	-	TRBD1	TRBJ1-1	CASRGTGTEAFF	TGTGCCAGCAGGGGGACAGGGACTGAAGCTTTCTTT
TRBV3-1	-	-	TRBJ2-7	CASSQDRASSDYEQYF	TGTGCCAGCAGCCAAGATAGGGCTTCTTCGGACTACGAGCAGTACTTC
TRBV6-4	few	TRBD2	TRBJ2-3	CASGLAGTDTQYF	TGTGCCAGCGGACTAGCTGGCACAGATACGCAGTATTTT
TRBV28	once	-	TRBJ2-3	CASGPTTDTQYF	TGTGCCAGCGGGCCGACCACAGATACGCAGTATTTT
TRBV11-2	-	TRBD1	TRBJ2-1	CASSPGQGVNNEQFF	TGTGCCAGCAGCCCGGGACAGGGAGTCAACAATGAGCAGTTCTTC
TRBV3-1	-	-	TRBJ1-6	CASSQEWQVYSPLHF	TGTGCCAGCAGCCAAGAGTGGCAGGTGTACTCACCCCTCCACTTT
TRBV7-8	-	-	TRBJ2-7	CASSLQGGGYEQYF	TGTGCCAGCAGCTTACAGGGGGGGGGCTACGAGCAGTACTTC
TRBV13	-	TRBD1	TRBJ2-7	CASSFGTAEEQYF	TGTGCCAGCAGCTTTGGGACAGCTGAGGAGCAGTACTTC
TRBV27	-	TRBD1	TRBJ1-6	CASSLRRGNSPLHF	TGTGCCAGCAGCCTCCGCAGGGGGAATTCACCCCTCCACTTT
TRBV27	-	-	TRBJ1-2	CASSSTPNREGYTF	TGTGCCAGCAGCTCAACGCCTAACAGGGAAGGCTACACCTTC
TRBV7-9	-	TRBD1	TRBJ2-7	CASSPPGQYPYEQYF	TGTGCCAGCAGCCCACCGGGACAGTATCCCTACGAGCAGTACTTC
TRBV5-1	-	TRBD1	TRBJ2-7	CASSLDEGGTGDYDEQYF	TGCGCCAGCAGCTTGGATGAAGGCGGGACAGGGGACTACGACGAGCAGTACTTC
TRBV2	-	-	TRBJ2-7	CASSGRYEQYF	TGTGCCAGCAGTGGACGTTACGAGCAGTACTTC
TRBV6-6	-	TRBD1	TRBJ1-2	CASSFTGQGPQGYTF	TGTGCCAGCAGTTTCACGGGACAGGGCCCCCAGGGCTACACCTTC
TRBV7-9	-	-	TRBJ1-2	CASSLKDYGYTF	TGTGCCAGCAGCCTCAAAGACTATGGCTACACCTTC
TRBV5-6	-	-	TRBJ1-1	CASSWNTEAFF	TGTGCCAGCAGCTGGAACACTGAAGCTTTCTTT
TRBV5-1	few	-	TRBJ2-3	CASSLAWGTTDTQYF	TGCGCCAGCAGCTTGGCTTGGGGTACCACAGATACGCAGTATTTT
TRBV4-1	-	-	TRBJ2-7	CASSHLDGSSYEQYF	TGCGCCAGCAGCCACCTAGACGGCAGCTCCTACGAGCAGTACTTC
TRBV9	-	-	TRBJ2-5	CASSVGSVQETQYF	TGTGCCAGCAGCGTAGGGTCGGTCCAAGAGACCCAGTACTTC
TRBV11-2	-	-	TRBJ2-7	CASSLRRTYEQYF	TGTGCCAGCAGCTTAAGGCGGACCTACGAGCAGTACTTC
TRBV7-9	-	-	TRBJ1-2	CASSLLDRFNGYTF	TGTGCCAGCAGCTTATTAGACAGGTTTAATGGCTACACCTTC
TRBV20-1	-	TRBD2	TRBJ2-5	CSATRLAEGQETQYF	TGCAGTGCTACACGACTAGCGGAAGGACAAGAGACCCAGTACTTC
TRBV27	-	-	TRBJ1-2	CASSSSGLRAYGYTF	TGTGCCAGCAGTTCCTCCGGGCTCCGCGCTTATGGCTACACCTTC
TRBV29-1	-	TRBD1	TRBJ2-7	CSVGGGTGVIEQYF	TGCAGCGTTGGAGGTGGGACAGGGGTAATCGAGCAGTACTTC
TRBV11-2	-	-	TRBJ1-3	CASSLVLSVSGNTIYF	TGTGCCAGCAGCCTAGTCCTATCAGTCTCTGGAAACACCATATATTTT
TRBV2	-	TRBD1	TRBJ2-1	CASTEWQGDNEQFF	TGTGCCAGCACCGAGTGGCAGGGGGACAATGAGCAGTTCTTC
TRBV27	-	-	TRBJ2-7	CASSLSSGNEQYF	TGTGCCAGCAGTTTATCGTCGGGAAACGAGCAGTACTTC
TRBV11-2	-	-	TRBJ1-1	CASSPRYTEAFF	TGTGCCAGCAGTCCGAGGTACACTGAAGCTTTCTTT
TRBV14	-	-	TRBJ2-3	CASSQVFGDTQYF	TGTGCCAGCAGCCAGGTCTTTGGAGATACGCAGTATTTT
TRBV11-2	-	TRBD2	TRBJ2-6	CASSSLAGALSGANVLTF	TGTGCCAGCAGTTCCCTAGCGGGGGCCCTCTCTGGGGCCAACGTCCTGACTTTC
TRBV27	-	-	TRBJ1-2	CASQASASYGYTF	TGTGCCAGCCAAGCGTCGGCGTCATATGGCTACACCTTC
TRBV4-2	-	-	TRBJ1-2	CASSQDRRGAQTNGYTF	TGTGCCAGCAGCCAAGACCGCCGCGGGGCGCAAACCAATGGCTACACCTTC